The 16 T cell receptor beta chains in this list originate from one sample, sequenced in a study of blood T cell repertoires in COVID-19. The data were produced by immunoSEQ multiplex PCR, yet TCRdb's version contains in-frame clones alone and is incomplete. The data hold over 350,000 clones, with more than 80% observed a single time. Sequenced sample: peripheral blood. The origin of the receptors is a woman in her twenties or thirties with active or convalescent COVID-19.

This clone has just one count. The V gene is TRBV15, the J gene TRBJ1-1; D is unresolved. V dropped 1 base and J dropped 11 bases, with 11 bases sitting between them. The CDR3 spans 12 residues. The V gene's germline CDR1 is LNHNV and CDR2 YYDKDF (reference sequence). This CDR3 is CATSRGGREAFF. CDR3 nucleotides: TGTGCCACCAGCAGAGGAGGTAGGGAGGCTTTCTTT. Looking up the rest from reference TRBV15 and TRBJ1-1 gives the full variable domain: DAMVIQNPRYQVTQFGKPVTLSCSQTLNHNVMYWYQQKSSQAPKLLFHYYDKDFNNEADTPDNFQSRRPNTSFCFLDIRSPGLGDTAMYLCATSRGGREAFFGQGTRLTVV.

The chain combines TRBV7-8 with TRBJ2-2; 15 nucleotides line up with TRBD2. V shed 5 bases and J 6 bases; nucleotides not matched to a gene: 10. The germline V gene encodes CDR1 SGHVS and CDR2 FQNEAQ. The CDR3 is 18 amino acids. CDR3 DNA: TGTGCCAGCAGCGTATTGGGGACTAGCGGGAGGTATCCCGGGGAGCTGTTTTTT. Amino acids: CASSVLGTSGRYPGELFF. Full variable domain (outside the CDR3, taken from reference TRBV7-8 and TRBJ2-2): GAGVSQSPRYKVAKRGQDVALRCDPISGHVSLFWYQQALGQGPEFLTYFQNEAQLDKSGLPSDRFFAERPEGSVSTLKIQRTQQEDSAVYLCASSVLGTSGRYPGELFFGEGSRLTVL.

The rearrangement uses TRBV2 and TRBJ1-6; D is possibly TRBD1 (6 bases). This CDR3 contains 16 residues. Germline CDR1 is SNHLY and CDR2 is FYNNEI. Trimming took off 7 bases at V and 6 bases at J, with 19 bases between the two ends. The CDR3 DNA is TGTGCCAGCAAATCCCCCGAGACAGGAATTAATTCACCCCTCCACTTT. Encoded protein: CASKSPETGINSPLHF.

The V gene is TRBV3-1 (or the pseudogene TRBV3-2), the J gene TRBJ1-3, with D possibly matching TRBD1 (5 bases). Looked up from germline, CDR1 is LGHDT and CDR2 is YNNKEL (reference sequence). V dropped 4 bases and J dropped 1 base, with 8 bases sitting between them. The CDR3 is 14 amino acids. DNA of the CDR3: TGTGCCAGCAGCCCGACAGTTTCTGGAAACACCATATATTTT. Translated: CASSPTVSGNTIYF.

The chain carries TRBV19 and TRBJ2-3; 10 bases align to TRBD1. The CDR3 extends over 16 amino acids. The V gene's germline CDR1 is LNHDA and CDR2 SQIVND (reference sequence). The J segment lost 4 bases and the V segment lost 4 bases, leaving 8 bases of the junction unmatched. The CDR3, as DNA: TGTGCCAGTAGTAGAACCGGGACAGGGGTAGCAGATACGCAGTATTTT. Residues: CASSRTGTGVADTQYF. Drawing the rest from reference TRBV19 and TRBJ2-3, the complete variable domain is DGGITQSPKYLFRKEGQNVTLSCEQNLNHDAMYWYRQDPGQGLRLIYYSQIVNDFQKGDIAEGYSVSREKKESFPLTVTSAQKNPTAFYLCASSRTGTGVADTQYFGPGTRLTVL.

Remarks on this clone: At one end, the junction sequence differs from germline, possibly due to a read error. CDR3 loop: CASSEQGYTNTQYF. The CDR3 coding sequence is TGCGCCAGCAGTGAGCAGGGATACACAAATACGCAGTATTTT. The gene calls are TRBV10-1 and TRBJ2-3, with TRBD1 as a possible D gene (5 bases). The CDR3 loop spans 14 amino acids. Germline V gene sequence: CDR1 WNHNN, CDR2 SYGVQD (reference sequence).

The chain is built from TRBV9 and TRBJ2-2; 7 bases agree with TRBD1. The CDR3 is made up of 16 amino acids. Trimming cost V 4 bases and J 4 bases; bases outside gene matches: 10. CDR1 and CDR2 (germline): SGDLS, YYNGEE. The CDR3 DNA is TGTGCCAGCAGCATCCGAGGGGGCGCCGGCACCGGGGAGCTGTTTTTT. It yields the protein CASSIRGGAGTGELFF.

The V and J genes are TRBV7-9 and TRBJ2-7; 13 nucleotides agree with TRBD2. The CDR3 consists of 14 residues. Per the germline V gene, CDR1 is SEHNR and CDR2 is FQNEAQ (reference sequence). J gave up 6 bases and V 4 bases, and 3 bases lay outside the gene matches. The DNA of the CDR3 is TGTGCCAGCAGCTACGGACTAGCGGGAGTCGAGCAGTACTTC. It encodes CASSYGLAGVEQYF. The full variable domain, in which reference TRBV7-9 and TRBJ2-7 provide the parts outside the CDR3, is DTGVSQNPRHKITKRGQNVTFRCDPISEHNRLYWYRQTLGQGPEFLTYFQNEAQLEKSRLLSDRFSAERPKGSFSTLEIQRTEQGDSAMYLCASSYGLAGVEQYFGPGTRLTVT.

The V gene is TRBV29-1, the J gene TRBJ1-2; 7 bases agree with TRBD1. V shed 7 bases, J shed 8 bases, and the junction held 16 bases outside the gene matches. The CDR3 is 14 amino acids. Germline CDR1 SQVTM, CDR2 ANQGSEA. For the CDR3, the DNA is TGCAGCGCACACTCGGGACAGAGTTTTATGGGCTACACCTTC. Translating gives CSAHSGQSFMGYTF.

J is TRBJ2-7 and V is TRBV6-5; TRBD1 might be the D (6 bases). CDR3 length: 15 residues. Trimming took off 5 bases at V and 1 base at J, with 15 bases between the two ends. Per germline, CDR1 MNHEY and CDR2 SVGAGI. CDR3 DNA: TGTGCCAGCAGTCCGATAACAGGGAAATCCTACGAGCAGTACTTC. It codes for CASSPITGKSYEQYF.

The chain employs TRBV28 and TRBJ1-4; 8 bases map to TRBD1. The CDR3 is made up of 14 amino acids. With 5 bases clipped from V and 7 bases from J, the junction kept 6 bases outside the gene matches. The germline V gene has CDR1 MDHEN and CDR2 SYDVKM. CDR3 coding DNA: TGTGCCAGCAGTCAACGGACAGGGAGTGAAAAACTGTTTTTT. The encoded protein is CASSQRTGSEKLFF.

The rearrangement links TRBV6-5 to TRBJ1-2; D ambiguous. CDR1 is MNHEY, CDR2 SVGAGI, per germline. The CDR3 is 10 residues long. V was clipped by 3 bases and J by 13 bases, with 9 bases between them. The CDR3 DNA follows: TGTGCCAGCAGTTATGTATCTCGCACCTTC. This gives the protein CASSYVSRTF.

The rearrangement joins TRBV5-1 to TRBJ1-2, with TRBD1 matching over 9 bases. J lost 2 bases, V lost 7 bases, and 9 bases had no gene match. The CDR3 sequence is 15 residues long. In germline, CDR1 is SGHRS, CDR2 YFSETQ. CDR3 bases: TGCGCCAGCGACGAGACAGGGGGGACAAACTATGGCTACACCTTC. Amino acids: CASDETGGTNYGYTF.

The V call is TRBV4-2, the J call TRBJ1-1; TRBD1 agrees at 11 bases. The V gene end was trimmed by 4 bases and the J gene end by 3 bases; junction bases not matched to a gene: 4. The CDR3 sequence is 15 residues long. Germline CDR1 is LGHNA and CDR2 is YNFKEQ. Here the CDR3 reads CASSLGTGGDTEAFF. The CDR3, as DNA: TGTGCCAGCAGCCTCGGGACAGGGGGGGACACTGAAGCTTTCTTT.

This clone was detected a few times. The chain carries TRBV5-5 and TRBJ2-1; D remains unclear. This CDR3 region has 16 residues. Germline V CDR1 and CDR2: SGHKS, YYEKEE (reference sequence). Trimming removed 0 bases from V and 0 bases from J, with 10 bases in between. CDR3 sequence (DNA): TGTGCCAGCAGCTTGGCCCCCGAGAGCTCCTACAATGAGCAGTTCTTC. Protein: CASSLAPESSYNEQFF.

The chain recombines TRBV29-1 with TRBJ2-1; maybe TRBD2 (6 bases). CDR3 length: 13 residues. The V and J ends lost 4 bases and 1 base respectively, with 8 bases between them. Per the germline V gene, CDR1 is SQVTM and CDR2 is ANQGSEA. In DNA form, the CDR3 reads TGCAGCGTTGGGGGGGATTCCTACAATGAGCAGTTCTTC. This encodes CSVGGDSYNEQFF.